The rows below give T cell receptor beta chains drawn from one sample of a study of technical replicates of blood from a few donors. The protocol was immunoSEQ multiplex PCR, while the TCRdb copy is restricted to in-frame clones and leaves out a portion. The table records approximately 75,000 clones, 95% to 97% of them present only once. Sequencing input: T cells isolated from PBMCs. These receptor sequences come from a human donor in good health. CDR3s include the opening cysteine and the closing phenylalanine or tryptophan. Fields, in order: clone size, D gene, V gene, J gene, CDR3 DNA, CDR3 protein. A D gene is named only where the DNA matches it firmly. Some rows mark clone size as missing; the rest say once, few, many or name a class of expanded clone.

once	.	TRBV5-6	TRBJ2-1	TGTGCCAGCAGCCCACAAACCGGGATCTCCTACAATGAGCAGTTCTTC	CASSPQTGISYNEQFF
.	TRBD2	TRBV11-2	TRBJ2-7	TGTGCCAGCAGATCAAGCGGGAGCCCCTACGAGCAGTACTTC	CASRSSGSPYEQYF
.	.	TRBV6-5	TRBJ1-1	TGTGCCAGCAGTCGCGGAGCTACTGAAGCTTTCTTT	CASSRGATEAFF
once	TRBD2	TRBV28	TRBJ2-5	TGTGCCAGCTGCTGGACTAGCGGACAAGAGACCCAGTACTTC	CASCWTSGQETQYF
.	.	TRBV5-1	TRBJ1-4	TGCGCCAGCAGCTTGGGGGCTCAGGGCTTCAGCGAAAAACTGTTTTTT	CASSLGAQGFSEKLFF
.	TRBD2	TRBV27	TRBJ2-3	TGTGCCAGCAGTTTATCCACTAGCGGGAGACGGACAGATACGCAGTATTTT	CASSLSTSGRRTDTQYF
once	.	TRBV15	TRBJ2-7	TGTGCCACCAGCAGATCGGGGCAGGGGAGGGTCTACGAGCAGTACTTC	CATSRSGQGRVYEQYF
once	.	TRBV27	TRBJ1-1	TGTGCCAGCAGTTATGCAGGGAACACTGAAGCTTTCTTT	CASSYAGNTEAFF
.	TRBD2	TRBV4-1	TRBJ2-5	TGCGCCAGCAGCCAAGTCGTAGCGGGAGTCCGGGAGACCCAGTACTTC	CASSQVVAGVRETQYF
.	TRBD2	TRBV28	TRBJ2-2	TGTGCCAGCAGGGCCGGGACTAGCGGGACCGGGGAGCTGTTTTTT	CASRAGTSGTGELFF
once	.	TRBV20-1	TRBJ1-1	TGCAGCGCCTCGAGAAGCACTGAAGCTTTCTTT	CSASRSTEAFF
.	TRBD2	TRBV4-1	TRBJ2-3	TGCGCCAGCAGCCTTCTAGCGGCAGATACGCAGTATTTT	CASSLLAADTQYF
.	TRBD1	TRBV4-3	TRBJ2-7	TGCGCCAGCAGCCAATCAACAGGGGGCAACTACGAGCAGTACTTC	CASSQSTGGNYEQYF
.	.	TRBV30	TRBJ1-2	TGTGCCTGGAGTGTACTGGCTAACTATGGCTACACCTTC	CAWSVLANYGYTF
.	.	TRBV27	TRBJ1-1	TGTGCCAGCAGTCCTTCAAGGGGGAACACTGAAGCTTTCTTT	CASSPSRGNTEAFF
.	.	TRBV5-1	TRBJ2-7	TGCGCCAGCAGCCCGTCAGGGCTAGACGGGTACGAGCAGTACTTC	CASSPSGLDGYEQYF
once	TRBD2	TRBV6-1	TRBJ2-3	TGTGCCAGCAGTCCTACTAGCGGGACCGGTACGCAGTATTTT	CASSPTSGTGTQYF
.	TRBD1	TRBV6-5	TRBJ2-7	TGTGCCAGCAGTTGGACAGGGCAAGAGCAGTACTTC	CASSWTGQEQYF
once	TRBD2	TRBV29-1	TRBJ2-1	TGCGGGACTAGCTTTTTAAATGAGCAGTTCTTC	CGTSFLNEQFF
.	.	TRBV28	TRBJ2-1	TGTGCCAGCAGTTTCCCTTCCTACAATGAGCAGTTCTTC	CASSFPSYNEQFF
.	.	TRBV6-6	TRBJ1-5	TGTGCCAGCAGTTACTCCGCGGATCAGCCCCAGCATTTT	CASSYSADQPQHF
.	TRBD2	TRBV9	TRBJ2-3	TGTGCCAGCAGCGTAGGCGGGAGGGTAGCAGATACGCAGTATTTT	CASSVGGRVADTQYF
.	.	TRBV12-1	TRBJ2-4	TGTGCCAGCAGCTCCAAGAGGACTAGACTCTACTACGCCAAAAACATTCAGTACTTC	CASSSKRTRLYYAKNIQYF
.	TRBD2	TRBV7-9	TRBJ2-7	TGTGCCAGCAGCTTAGTTCCTAGCGGGGGTTTAAGCTACGAGCAGTACTTC	CASSLVPSGGLSYEQYF
.	.	TRBV27	TRBJ2-7	TGTGCCAGCTGGGTGGGTGGGGGCGACGAGCAGTACTTC	CASWVGGGDEQYF
.	.	TRBV29-1	TRBJ1-5	TGCAGCGCCAAAGGGGCCTCAGTGGGCCAGCCCCAGCATTTT	CSAKGASVGQPQHF
.	TRBD1	TRBV29-1	TRBJ2-7	TGCAGCGTTACCGGACAGGGGGTTGCCTACGAGCAGTACTTC	CSVTGQGVAYEQYF
.	TRBD2	TRBV28	TRBJ2-2	TGTGCCAGCGTGGACAGGTCGGGACTAGCGGGAGGGAACACCGGGGAGCTGTTTTTT	CASVDRSGLAGGNTGELFF
.	.	TRBV7-9	TRBJ2-7	TGTGCCAGCCAGGGGGGCTCCTACGAGCAGTACTTC	CASQGGSYEQYF
.	TRBD2	TRBV7-2	TRBJ2-7	TGTGCCAGCAGCTCCTACCGACTAGCGGAAGTCCCCTACGAGCAGTACTTC	CASSSYRLAEVPYEQYF
once	.	TRBV6-1	TRBJ1-1	TGTGCCAGCAAACAGGGTAATATGAACACTGAAGCTTTCTTT	CASKQGNMNTEAFF
once	.	TRBV5-4	TRBJ1-1	TGTGCCAGCAGCAAATCTACACAGGGTCTGAACACTGAAGCTTTCTTT	CASSKSTQGLNTEAFF
.	.	TRBV29-1	TRBJ2-4	TGCAGCGTTGCTGTCCCCCAGAAAAACATTCAGTACTTC	CSVAVPQKNIQYF
.	TRBD2	TRBV5-1	TRBJ2-1	TGCGCCAGCAGCTGGACTAGCGGGAGCAATGAGCAGTTCTTC	CASSWTSGSNEQFF
.	TRBD2	TRBV23-1	TRBJ2-1	TGCGCCAGCAGTCGATTTTTCGGGGAGGGCACGGGAGCGCAGTTCTTC	CASSRFFGEGTGAQFF
.	.	TRBV6-1	TRBJ2-2	TGTGCCAGCAGTGAACGGCAGGGGCAACCCGGGGAGCTGTTTTTT	CASSERQGQPGELFF
.	TRBD2	TRBV4-1	TRBJ2-1	TGCGCCAGCAGCCACACCGGGACTAGCGATGAGCAGTTCTTC	CASSHTGTSDEQFF
.	TRBD1	TRBV7-9	TRBJ2-1	TGTGCCAGCAGCTTGGGACAGGGAGTGATCTATGAGCAGTTCTTC	CASSLGQGVIYEQFF
.	.	TRBV7-9	TRBJ1-2	TGTGCCAGCAGCCCGCGGTCTGGTTGGAGCGGCTACACCTTC	CASSPRSGWSGYTF
.	.	TRBV9	TRBJ2-2	TGTGCCAGCAGCGTAAGGGGGATCAACACCGGGGAGCTGTTTTTT	CASSVRGINTGELFF
.	TRBD2	TRBV7-9	TRBJ2-1	TGTGCCAGCAGCTTAAGGGACTACTCTTTCTACAATGAGCAGTTCTTC	CASSLRDYSFYNEQFF
.	.	TRBV29-1	TRBJ1-4	TGCAGCGCGGCCTTGGGAAACGGGGGGGACGGAAAACTGTTTTTT	CSAALGNGGDGKLFF
once	TRBD2	TRBV5-4	TRBJ2-5	TGTGCCAGCAGCAATCCCAGGACTAGCTGGGAGACCCAGTACTTC	CASSNPRTSWETQYF
.	.	TRBV9	TRBJ1-1	TGTGCCAGCACCCTAGACCTGAACACTGAAGCTTTCTTT	CASTLDLNTEAFF
once	TRBD2	TRBV4-1	TRBJ2-3	TGCGCCAGCAGCCCGTCGGGGGGGCGAGATACGCAGTATTTT	CASSPSGGRDTQYF
.	.	TRBV19	TRBJ1-4	TGTGCCAGTACCCAAGAGAACGAAAAACTGTTTTTT	CASTQENEKLFF
.	TRBD1	TRBV15	TRBJ1-2	TGTGCCACCAGCCCCCAATGGGACAGTTATTTGGGCTACACCTTC	CATSPQWDSYLGYTF
.	.	TRBV6-5	TRBJ1-1	TGTGCCAGCAGTGATTCAGGAGGGTGGGGAGCTTTCTTT	CASSDSGGWGAFF
.	.	TRBV7-9	TRBJ2-7	TGTGCCAGCAGCCCGACAGGCTACTACGAGCAGTACTTC	CASSPTGYYEQYF
.	TRBD1	TRBV4-1	TRBJ2-6	TGCGCCAGCAGCCCATACAGGGGGCGATCTCTCACTGGGGCCAACGTCCTGACTTTC	CASSPYRGRSLTGANVLTF
.	TRBD1	TRBV6-5	TRBJ1-2	TGTGCCAGCAGTTCCATCGGGACAGGGTTCTATGGCTACACCTTC	CASSSIGTGFYGYTF
.	TRBD2	TRBV7-3	TRBJ2-3	TGTGCCAGCAGCTTTGGGACTAGTTCCGATACGCAGTATTTT	CASSFGTSSDTQYF
.	TRBD1	TRBV27	TRBJ2-2	TGTGCCAGCAGTTTATCGATGGACAGGGCCGGGGAGCTGTTTTTT	CASSLSMDRAGELFF
.	.	TRBV5-1	TRBJ1-1	TGCGCCAGCAGCTTGGTGATGGCGGACACTGAAGCTTTCTTT	CASSLVMADTEAFF